Shown below are 32 T cell receptor beta chains from a single sample sequenced in a study of blood T cells in healthy people across ages. With a J-beta primer mix and a sample-barcoded 5' primer, a second PCR ran roughly 7 to 11 cycles. A single record per CDR3 protein comes from TCRdb applying MiXCR to the 5' RACE reads. Here the sample spans hundreds of thousands of distinct CDR3 sequences, nearly 60% being singletons. The specimen was blood. The receptors shown here come from a man aged 30 to 39 in good health.

The chain couples TRBV5-1 to TRBJ2-1; D unclear. The V gene lost 2 bases and the J gene lost 0 bases, with 6 bases spanning the gap. Germline-derived CDR1 and CDR2 are SGHRS and YFSETQ. CDR3 length: 14 residues. This CDR3 reads CASSLTTSYNEQFF. The CDR3 coding sequence is TGCGCCAGCAGCTTAACGACCTCCTACAATGAGCAGTTCTTC. The variable domain in full, with the rest retrieved from reference TRBV5-1 and TRBJ2-1, is KAGVTQTPRYLIKTRGQQVTLSCSPISGHRSVSWYQQTPGQGLQFLFEYFSETQRNKGNFPGRFSGRQFSNSRSEMNVSTLELGDSALYLCASSLTTSYNEQFFGPGTRLTVL.

The chain couples TRBV12-3 or TRBV12-4 to TRBJ2-5; D is ambiguous. The ends were cut back, 5 bases at V and 11 bases at J, with 18 bases in the middle. This CDR3 region has 13 residues. CDR3: CASSISPYNEQYF. The CDR3 DNA reads as TGTGCCAGCAGTATATCCCCGTACAATGAGCAGTACTTC.

The rearrangement links TRBV3-1 to TRBJ1-2; 9 bases fit TRBD1. In germline, CDR1 is LGHDT, CDR2 YNNKEL (reference sequence). The CDR3 sequence is 15 residues long. J gave up 8 bases and V 3 bases, and 10 bases lay outside the gene matches. Here the CDR3 DNA reads TGTGCCAGCAGCCATCAGACGGGACAGGGCGGCGGCTACACCTTC. Translation gives CASSHQTGQGGGYTF.

As DNA, the CDR3 is TGCAGCTTCCGTCGACTGGCGAGCTCCTACAATGAGCAGTTCTTC. It codes for CSFRRLASSYNEQFF. The rearrangement links TRBV29-1 to TRBJ2-1, with D uncertain. Trimming left V 8 bases short and J 0 bases short, with 17 bases between. The germline V gene encodes CDR1 SQVTM and CDR2 ANQGSEA. The CDR3 contains 15 residues.

The CDR3 region is CASSSSAQRGVQETQYF. The CDR3 bases are TGTGCCAGCAGTTCGTCCGCACAGCGGGGGGTACAAGAGACCCAGTACTTC. The chain joins TRBV6-5 to TRBJ2-5; TRBD2 aligns across 9 bases. The length of the CDR3 is 17 residues. The junction had 11 bases not matched to a gene; V was cut back by 4 bases and J by 2 bases. The germline V gene has CDR1 MNHEY and CDR2 SVGAGI.

Here the CDR3 reads CASKASLNTEAFF. In DNA form, the CDR3 reads TGTGCCAGCAAGGCGAGTTTGAACACTGAAGCTTTCTTT. The rearrangement links TRBV6-6 to TRBJ1-1, with D unclear. Trimming removed 7 bases at V and 0 bases at J, with 9 bases between. Per the germline V gene, CDR1 is MNHNY and CDR2 is SVGAGI (reference sequence). CDR3 length equals 13 residues.

The gene calls are TRBV19 and TRBJ1-5, with D maybe TRBD1 (5 bases). This CDR3 has 15 amino acids. V gave up 5 bases and J gave up 7 bases, with 18 bases separating them. Germline V gene lookup returns CDR1 LNHDA and CDR2 SQIVND (reference sequence). The CDR3 bases are TGTGCCAGTAGTTCTCCAGGGAAAGGGTACCAGCCCCAGCATTTT. Its protein product is CASSSPGKGYQPQHF.

The chain joins TRBV6-5 to TRBJ2-4; either TRBD1 or TRBD2 may supply D (5 bases each). Germline lookup yields CDR1 MNHEY and CDR2 SVGAGI. This CDR3 region has 13 residues. The V end lost 7 bases, the J end lost 6 bases, and 13 bases lay between the germline ends. CDR3 loop: CASTNVGTNIQYF. The CDR3 nucleotides are TGTGCCAGCACTAACGTCGGGACAAACATTCAGTACTTC.

The V gene is TRBV7-2, the J gene TRBJ2-5, with D possibly being TRBD2 (5 bases). V was clipped by 5 bases and J by 2 bases, with 12 bases between them. The CDR3 totals 14 residues. Germline V CDR1 and CDR2: SGHTA, FQGNSA. CDR3 sequence: CASSRRTGQETQYF. In DNA, the CDR3 is TGTGCCAGCAGCCGTCGAACGGGGCAAGAGACCCAGTACTTC.

V and J are TRBV5-1 and TRBJ1-2; D is ambiguous. Germline CDR1 SGHRS, CDR2 YFSETQ. The germline V and J ends were trimmed by 2 bases and 4 bases, with 18 bases remaining between them. The CDR3 sequence is 16 residues long. This CDR3 reads CASSFTVGETSYGYTF. The CDR3 region has the DNA TGCGCCAGCAGCTTTACAGTAGGAGAGACCTCCTATGGCTACACCTTC.

The chain couples TRBV28 to TRBJ1-2; 9 bases agree with TRBD1. The CDR3 contains 16 residues. J gave up 7 bases and V 1 base, and 10 bases lay outside the gene matches. Germline CDR1 is MDHEN and CDR2 is SYDVKM. CDR3 in amino acids: CASSLSTDGDRVGYTF. The CDR3 region has the DNA TGTGCCAGCAGTTTATCGACTGATGGGGACAGGGTTGGCTACACCTTC.

Regarding this clonotype: One end of the junction does not line up with germline, which may come from a read error. V is TRBV20-1 and J is TRBJ2-1, with TRBD2 identical over 9 bases. CDR1 and CDR2 from the germline V gene are DFQATT and SNEGSKA (reference sequence). The CDR3 extends over 15 amino acids. CDR3 DNA: TGCAGTGCCCGTCCGGGACTAGCCACCTACGATGAGCAGTTCTTC. Translating it yields CSARPGLATYDEQFF.

In its sample, this clonotype was seen many times. J is TRBJ2-7 and V is TRBV7-2; D ambiguous. This CDR3 is built from 11 residues. Germline V CDR1 and CDR2: SGHTA, FQGNSA. The ends were cut back, 3 bases at V and 3 bases at J, with 3 bases in the middle. CDR3 loop: CASSFNYEQYF. CDR3 DNA: TGTGCCAGCAGCTTCAACTACGAGCAGTACTTC.

V gene TRBV10-3 combines with J gene TRBJ1-2; the D is unclear. The V gene lost 7 bases and the J gene lost 4 bases, with 13 bases spanning the gap. CDR1 is ENHRY and CDR2 is SYGVKD in the germline V gene. This CDR3 spans 13 amino acids. CDR3 in amino acids: CAITTGMGYGYTF. CDR3 sequence (DNA): TGTGCCATCACCACCGGGATGGGCTATGGCTACACCTTC.

The V and J genes are TRBV4-2 and TRBJ1-4; D is unresolved. Trimming shortened V by 4 bases and J by 1 base, and 13 bases separated the two germline ends. CDR1 and CDR2 (germline): LGHNA, YNFKEQ. The CDR3 is 16 amino acids. CDR3 protein: CASSPTHIVTNEKLFF. DNA of the CDR3: TGTGCCAGCAGCCCAACACACATTGTAACTAATGAAAAACTGTTTTTT.

This sequence joins TRBV5-1 and TRBJ2-3, with TRBD2 matching 9 bases. V lost 5 bases, J lost 5 bases, and 6 bases stayed unmatched. This CDR3 is built from 14 residues. Germline lookup yields CDR1 SGHRS and CDR2 YFSETQ. The CDR3 bases are TGCGCCAGCAGGGGCCTAGCGGGGTTAGATACGCAGTATTTT. It yields the protein CASRGLAGLDTQYF. Drawing the rest from reference TRBV5-1 and TRBJ2-3, the complete variable domain is KAGVTQTPRYLIKTRGQQVTLSCSPISGHRSVSWYQQTPGQGLQFLFEYFSETQRNKGNFPGRFSGRQFSNSRSEMNVSTLELGDSALYLCASRGLAGLDTQYFGPGTRLTVL.

The chain carries TRBV25-1 and TRBJ2-1, with 10 bases fitting TRBD2. Germline V CDR1 and CDR2: MGHDK, SYGVNS. J was trimmed by 3 bases and V by 4 bases; bases with no gene match: 6. The CDR3 spans 16 residues. In DNA form, the CDR3 reads TGTGCCAGCAGTGCTAGCGGGGGACTCCTCTACAATGAGCAGTTCTTC. Its translation: CASSASGGLLYNEQFF.

In this sample, this clonotype turned up a few times. The chain recombines TRBV7-9 with TRBJ2-5; 8 nucleotides line up with TRBD1. The DNA end lines up better with TRBJ2-7; the J call may be wrong. The CDR3 consists of 14 residues. CDR1 is SEHNR and CDR2 is FQNEAQ in the germline V gene (reference sequence). The DNA for the CDR3 is TGTGCCAGCAGCTTATTGGACAGGGAAAGCGAGCAGTACTTC. This encodes CASSLLDRESEQYF.

There are many counts of this clonotype. The chain links TRBV20-1 to TRBJ2-1; D perhaps matches TRBD2 (6 bases). Germline CDR1 reads DFQATT; CDR2 reads SNEGSKA (reference sequence). Trimming took off 4 bases at V and 4 bases at J, with 17 bases between the two ends. The CDR3 contains 15 residues. CDR3 loop: CSAIRPNGGYNEQFF. DNA for the CDR3: TGCAGTGCTATACGACCAAACGGAGGGTACAATGAGCAGTTCTTC.

V gene TRBV20-1 combines with J gene TRBJ2-1; TRBD2 matches 7 bases. Germline lookup yields CDR1 DFQATT and CDR2 SNEGSKA (reference sequence). The trim removed 3 bases at V and 9 bases at J, leaving 20 bases unmatched. There are 17 residues in the CDR3. The CDR3 coding sequence is TGCAGTGCTAGTGACGTGGCGGGAGCGCCTCTAGGTGGTGAGCAGTTCTTC. It specifies CSASDVAGAPLGGEQFF.

In this sample, this clonotype turned up once. The junction shows a germline mismatch at one end, possibly a read error. The chain recombines TRBV12-3 or TRBV12-4 with TRBJ2-3, with D possibly TRBD2 on 7 matching bases. CDR3 length: 15 residues. The chain's CDR3 is CASSIYGGDTGTQYF. The CDR3, as DNA: TGTGCCAGCAGTATTTATGGGGGGGACACAGGTACGCAGTATTTT.

In DNA form, the CDR3 reads TGTGCCAGTAGGCAGAAGCATAGCAATCAGCCCCAGCATTTT. It translates to CASRQKHSNQPQHF. The rearrangement joins TRBV19 to TRBJ1-5; D uncertain. This CDR3 has 14 residues. With 6 bases removed from V and 0 bases from J, the gap between germline ends came to 9 bases. The germline CDR1 and CDR2 sequences are LNHDA and SQIVND (reference sequence).

This chain joins TRBV18 and TRBJ2-1; D is tentatively TRBD1 or TRBD2 (5 bases each). With 8 bases removed from V and 12 bases from J, the gap between germline ends came to 20 bases. The CDR3 loop spans 13 amino acids. CDR1 and CDR2 (germline): KGHSH, LQKENI. The CDR3, as DNA: TGTGCCAGCGCCTCCACCGACTCGAGGGGGCAGTTCTTC. As protein: CASASTDSRGQFF.

The gene calls are TRBV10-3 and TRBJ2-5, with a weak D call TRBD2 (7 bases). This CDR3 has 17 amino acids. CDR1 is ENHRY, CDR2 SYGVKD, per germline. Trimming stripped 0 bases from V and 2 bases from J, with 16 bases between. DNA of the CDR3: TGTGCCATCAGTGAGTCCTGGAGGGCGGGGGCTCAAGAGACCCAGTACTTC. Amino acid sequence: CAISESWRAGAQETQYF.

This chain connects TRBV2 to TRBJ2-7, with D hard to call. CDR1 SNHLY and CDR2 FYNNEI come from the germline V gene. V lost 8 bases, J lost 2 bases, and 16 bases lay in between. The CDR3 extends over 14 amino acids. The CDR3 nucleotides read TGTGCCAGCGTCGGTGACGGCAAAACCTACGAGCAGTACTTC. It encodes CASVGDGKTYEQYF.

This clonotype turned up a few times. The chain uses TRBV4-2 and TRBJ1-1; TRBD1 might be the D (5 bases). Deletions cut 0 bases from V and 6 bases from J, with 11 bases between. Germline-derived CDR1 and CDR2 are LGHNA and YNFKEQ. The CDR3 length is 14 residues. DNA for the CDR3: TGTGCCAGCAGCCAAGATCGGGGCAGTTCTGAAGCTTTCTTT. Amino acids: CASSQDRGSSEAFF.

The chain is built from TRBV7-8 and TRBJ2-7; 7 bases agree with TRBD1. Germline-derived CDR1 and CDR2 are SGHVS and FQNEAQ. V shed 2 bases, J shed 4 bases, and the junction held 5 bases outside the gene matches. CDR3 size: 14 residues. CDR3 DNA sequence: TGTGCCAGCAGCTTACCCGGGACAGATTACGAGCAGTACTTC. It encodes CASSLPGTDYEQYF.

This clonotype showed up just a few times. The CDR3 DNA sequence: TGTGCCAGCAGCCGTATGGACGGGGCCTACGAGCAGTACTTC. It is translated as CASSRMDGAYEQYF. The J gene is TRBJ2-7, the V gene TRBV3-1, with D maybe TRBD2 (5 bases). V lost 4 bases to trimming and J lost 2 bases, with 12 bases between them. Germline values: CDR1 LGHDT, CDR2 YNNKEL (reference sequence). The CDR3 has 14 residues.

This CDR3 reads CASESEVTGELFF. DNA for the CDR3: TGTGCCAGCGAGAGTGAGGTTACCGGGGAGCTGTTTTTT. The chain joins TRBV2 to TRBJ2-2; D uncertain. Germline V gene data show CDR1 as SNHLY and CDR2 as FYNNEI. V was pared by 8 bases and J by 5 bases, with 12 bases between. The CDR3 length is 13 residues.

About this clonotype itself: In this CDR3 the conserved last residue, phenylalanine or tryptophan, is missing, so a read error is likely. The chain recombines TRBV28 with TRBJ2-7; 7 nucleotides agree with TRBD1. The ends lost 7 bases at V and 6 bases at J; junction bases unmatched: 6. The germline V gene has CDR1 MDHEN and CDR2 SYDVKM. The CDR3 length is 12 residues. This CDR3 reads CASTAQGREQYL. Written as DNA, the CDR3 is TGTGCCAGCACTGCACAGGGGCGCGAGCAGTACTTA.

The rearrangement links TRBV11-2 to TRBJ2-1; 12 nucleotides line up with TRBD2. The V and J ends lost 4 bases and 5 bases, in that order; junction bases with no gene match: 12. The CDR3 contains 18 residues. Germline loops: CDR1 SGHAT, CDR2 FQNNGV. The DNA for the CDR3 is TGTGCCAGCAGCTCGAGACCTGGACTAGCGGGAAAGAACAATGAGCAGTTCTTC. It is translated as CASSSRPGLAGKNNEQFF.

The chain is built from TRBV3-1 and TRBJ1-6; D ambiguous. The V and J ends lost 4 bases and 5 bases respectively, with 9 bases between them. Per the germline V gene, CDR1 is LGHDT and CDR2 is YNNKEL (reference sequence). The CDR3 sequence is 14 residues long. In DNA, the CDR3 is TGTGCCAGCAGCCTCCAGGCTAATAATTCACCCCTCCACTTT. Its translation: CASSLQANNSPLHF. The whole variable domain, remainder taken from reference TRBV3-1 and TRBJ1-6, is DTAVSQTPKYLVTQMGNDKSIKCEQNLGHDTMYWYKQDSKKFLKIMFSYNNKELIINETVPNRFSPKSPDKAHLNLHINSLELGDSAVYFCASSLQANNSPLHFGNGTRLTVT.